One TCR beta chain is described in this entry. This clonotype was seen more than once but under ten times. The antigen this receptor binds is unknown. Per-nucleotide qualities are absent, and no much larger clonotype sits a single base away. Library creation used 5' RACE. The sequencing machine was an Illumina HiSeq 2000. A universal primer binding site was introduced by template switching, and a unique molecular identifier was present in the final cDNA, enabling accurate counting of TCR cDNA molecules. Specific primers in the conserved constant-segment region were used to synthesize first-strand cDNA for TCR alpha and beta chains. Each cDNA library was double barcoded, with a SMART-Mk sample barcode plus Illumina barcodes, to control for contamination. TruSeq adapter sequences along with Illumina sample barcodes were introduced in two successive PCR steps. The TCR alpha and beta cDNA libraries were sequenced on the Illumina HiSeq platform using custom primers. The paper's processing steps were these. Raw reads were processed with MiGEC to extract unique molecular identifiers, and MiXCR was used to determine CDR3 positions. Recombination models were inferred per individual with the repgenHMM and IGoR tools using an EM algorithm. The tcR package in R was used for shared clonotype analysis, with sharing normalized by the product of cloneset sizes. Out-of-frame nonproductive sequences were analyzed to study raw recombination free of thymic and clonal selection effects. TCRdb ran its own pipeline on the public reads, namely fastp trimming at Q25 and MiXCR clone calling, and kept in-frame beta chains. Rows with a matching CDR3 protein are joined into one entry that keeps the most common DNA and genes. Clone size and V and J calls follow TCRdb, not the original study. Recorded for this sample are more than 600,000 distinct CDR3 sequences; about 18% of them occurred a single time. The top ten hold around 12% of the sample.

The sample belongs to a study of identical twins (dated by TCRdb to the mid-2010s). As for the study more broadly: TCR alpha and beta repertoires from monozygotic twins, unrelated adults of various ages and cord blood were deep-sequenced to test whether fetal clonotypes persist. To rule out contamination, the twin experiments were replicated at different times with different library preparation protocols. General study outcomes and caveats: Compared with coincidental sharing between unrelated individuals, an excess of low generation-probability sequences was observed among out-of-frame TCR alpha sequences shared between twins. Because the same donors could not be followed over many years, the conclusions relied on cross-sectional statistical analysis. In monozygotic twins, out-of-frame TCR alpha sharing was systematically underestimated by recombination models, although the models agreed with sharing between unrelated individuals. Invariant T cells such as MAIT and iNKT could partly confound zero-insertion analyses, although diverse VJ usage argued against such confounding for most clonotypes. A weaker excess of twin sharing was found in beta out-of-frame sequences because the signal-to-noise ratio was lowered by fewer shared sequences. Abundant cord blood beta clonotypes carried fewer insertions; young adult naive repertoires showed a weaker similar trend, while memory repertoires showed none.

Only healthy Caucasian donors were included. The twin cohort comprised three pairs of female monozygotic twins, all aged roughly 18 to 29 years. Peripheral blood mononuclear cells were used as the source from which RNA for TCR libraries was isolated. From the cysteine up to the phenylalanine, the CDR3 has a length of 14 residues. Just the 42-base CDR3 DNA is kept, in frame starting at base 1. Per the germline V gene (reference sequence), DFQATT is the CDR1 and SNEGSKA is the CDR2. Trimming at the junction amounts to 5 bases on V and 14 bases on J, and the germline ends lie 27 bases apart. The same data also contributed to another study, on T cells expressing NK-cell markers. The second investigation adds: Three sorted T-cell subsets (CD3+CD56+NKG2C+, CD3+CD56+NKG2C- and CD3+CD56-NKG2C+) from several donors had their TCR beta-chain repertoires profiled. Seven of the eight sequenced donors were HCMV-seropositive and one was HCMV-seronegative. To restrict sorting to alphabetaTCR-expressing T cells, an anti-gammadeltaTCR antibody was added in several experiments. In roughly 6 donors, the dominant CD3+CD56+NKG2C+ clonotypes ranked among the top 10 CD8+ clonotypes, making up 1.0-7.0% of CD8+ T cells. Those dominant clonotypes were again the most abundant among CD3+CD56-NKG2C+ cells in several donors, at about 25-60.1%. It remained unclear whether the expanded NKG2C-expressing T cell clones were specific for HCMV antigens. The study sequenced eight donors, all healthy volunteers chosen at random: three men and five women. HCMV serostatus was determined by detecting HCMV-specific IgG in serum with a commercial ELISA kit. For a handful of donors, unsorted PBMC were also used to sequence bulk peripheral blood T-cell repertoires. MIGEC was used to demultiplex reads and group the reads by UMI, and MiTCR was used to assemble and quantify clonotypes. To remove erroneous sequences, TCR cDNA sequences were retained only when supported by two or more reads. The tcR package was used for downstream repertoire analysis, with clonotypes matched between fractions based on CDR3 nucleotide sequence plus V segment. VDJmatch was used to annotate antigen specificity against VDJdb, with one amino acid substitution in CDR3 permitted.

The sequence joins TRBV20-1 to TRBJ1-1, and perhaps TRBD1 as D gene, on 5 matching bases. The clonotype was recovered from a woman aged 18-29 years in good health. The sequenced material came from PBMCs. The sequenced DNA is TGCAGTGCTCGTTTTGGGACGTCCGCATCGATTCCCTTCTTT. Its translation reads: CSARFGTSASIPFF.